Listed below are T cell receptor beta chains from one sample, sequenced in a study of blood T cell repertoires in COVID-19. Clones were sequenced by immunoSEQ multiplex PCR, and TCRdb holds only the in-frame ones, with some missing. This table holds about 74,000 clones, about nine tenths found once. Sequencing input: peripheral blood. These receptors originate from a human donor in a cohort sampled during active COVID-19. CDR3s include the opening cysteine and the closing phenylalanine or tryptophan. Fields, in order: D gene, clone size, J gene, V gene, CDR3 protein, CDR3 DNA. D genes are given only for firm matches. For some rows the clone size is stated as once, few or many, or as a class when expanded; others skip it.

TRBD2 | few | TRBJ2-7 | TRBV6-6 | CASSLRGTSYEQYF | TGTGCCAGCAGTCTCCGAGGGACTAGCTACGAGCAGTACTTC
TRBD1 | - | TRBJ2-5 | TRBV18 | CASSPGTGGLETQYF | TGTGCCAGCTCACCTGGGACAGGGGGTTTGGAGACCCAGTACTTC
TRBD2 | few | TRBJ2-1 | TRBV4-2 | CASSQDGRGTSGSEQFF | TGTGCCAGCAGCCAAGATGGACGGGGGACTAGCGGTAGTGAGCAGTTCTTC
TRBD2 | - | TRBJ2-1 | TRBV19 | CASSAGLAGLNEQFF | TGTGCCAGTAGTGCCGGACTAGCGGGACTCAATGAGCAGTTCTTC
TRBD2 | - | TRBJ2-1 | TRBV28 | CASSLTSGIRGYNEQFF | TGTGCCAGCAGTTTGACTAGCGGGATAAGGGGCTACAATGAGCAGTTCTTC
- | - | TRBJ2-7 | TRBV29-1 | CSVVGEAYEQYF | TGCAGCGTTGTGGGGGAGGCCTACGAGCAGTACTTC
TRBD1 | few | TRBJ1-5 | TRBV27 | CASSLDLARTGLYSNQPQHF | TGTGCCAGCAGCCTAGACCTCGCGAGGACAGGGCTTTATAGCAATCAGCCCCAGCATTTT
TRBD1 | - | TRBJ1-1 | TRBV2 | CASTVTGGTEAFF | TGTGCCAGCACCGTGACAGGGGGCACTGAAGCTTTCTTT
- | - | TRBJ1-2 | TRBV28 | CASSFPPKPSAGSPYGYTF | TGTGCCAGCAGTTTCCCCCCGAAACCTTCCGCGGGGTCACCCTATGGCTACACCTTC
TRBD2 | - | TRBJ2-5 | TRBV28 | CASSPPGEGETQYF | TGTGCCAGCAGTCCACCGGGGGAGGGAGAGACCCAGTACTTC
- | - | TRBJ2-7 | TRBV3-1/TRBV3-2 | CASSQDTHSSYEQYF | TGTGCCAGCAGCCAAGATACCCACAGCAGCTACGAGCAGTACTTC
- | - | TRBJ1-1 | TRBV29-1 | CSVEVGQNTEAFF | TGCAGCGTTGAGGTGGGACAGAACACTGAAGCTTTCTTT
TRBD2 | - | TRBJ2-7 | TRBV7-9 | CASSGTSGTDEQYF | TGTGCCAGCAGCGGGACTAGCGGGACCGACGAGCAGTACTTC
- | - | TRBJ2-1 | TRBV11-2 | CASSLTGKGSNEQFF | TGTGCCAGCAGCTTAACGGGTAAAGGAAGTAATGAGCAGTTCTTC
TRBD2 | - | TRBJ2-3 | TRBV2 | CASSRTSSTDTQYF | TGTGCCAGCAGTCGGACTAGTAGTACAGATACGCAGTATTTT
TRBD1 | - | TRBJ2-1 | TRBV27 | CASSLRAPLPDRGYNEQFF | TGTGCCAGCAGCCTCAGGGCCCCCCTCCCGGACAGGGGTTACAATGAGCAGTTCTTC
- | - | TRBJ2-3 | TRBV11-2 | CASSLVGSPPDTQYF | TGTGCCAGCAGCTTAGTGGGTAGCCCGCCGGATACGCAGTATTTT
TRBD2 | - | TRBJ2-7 | TRBV15 | CATSRGAGAYEQYF | TGTGCCACCAGCAGAGGGGCGGGAGCCTACGAGCAGTACTTC
- | - | TRBJ2-5 | TRBV6-1 | CASSDRGQETQYF | TGTGCCAGCAGTGACAGGGGCCAAGAGACCCAGTACTTC
TRBD2 | once | TRBJ2-7 | TRBV6-4 | CASIAGGWPYEQYF | TGTGCCAGCATCGCGGGGGGTTGGCCTTACGAGCAGTACTTC
- | few | TRBJ2-7 | TRBV6-1 | CASSEASQASYEQYF | TGTGCCAGCAGTGAGGCGAGCCAGGCCTCCTACGAGCAGTACTTC
TRBD2 | - | TRBJ2-3 | TRBV9 | CASSVGRGSTDTQYF | TGTGCCAGCAGCGTTGGGAGGGGCAGCACAGATACGCAGTATTTT
TRBD1 | - | TRBJ2-7 | TRBV18 | CASSPQGATGTYEQYF | TGTGCCAGCTCACCCCAGGGGGCGACAGGTACCTACGAGCAGTACTTC
TRBD2 | - | TRBJ2-3 | TRBV7-8 | CASSQGTSGRTDTQYF | TGTGCCAGCAGCCAGGGGACTAGCGGGAGGACAGATACGCAGTATTTT
- | - | TRBJ1-5 | TRBV2 | CASGGGTRNQPQHF | TGTGCCAGTGGGGGGGGGACACGCAATCAGCCCCAGCATTTT
- | - | TRBJ2-1 | TRBV3-1/TRBV3-2 | CASSHAQGFEPYNEQFF | TGTGCCAGCAGCCATGCGCAGGGGTTTGAACCTTACAATGAGCAGTTCTTC
- | - | TRBJ1-1 | TRBV7-9 | CASSLRSTEAFF | TGTGCCAGCAGCTTAAGGAGCACTGAAGCTTTCTTT
- | - | TRBJ2-3 | TRBV10-3 | CAISGGDPSTDTQYF | TGTGCCATCAGTGGGGGGGACCCAAGCACAGATACGCAGTATTTT
TRBD2 | - | TRBJ2-7 | TRBV5-6 | CASSPEPSGGRKDEQYF | TGTGCCAGCAGCCCCGAACCCTCCGGCGGGAGAAAGGACGAGCAGTACTTC
- | - | TRBJ2-2 | TRBV9 | CASSVGGENTGELFF | TGTGCCAGCAGCGTCGGGGGAGAAAACACCGGGGAGCTGTTTTTT
- | - | TRBJ1-2 | TRBV27 | CASSPRQGNYGYTF | TGTGCCAGCAGTCCACGACAAGGAAACTATGGCTACACCTTC
- | once | TRBJ2-5 | TRBV3-1/TRBV3-2 | CASSQVCSVRGPETQYF | TGTGCCAGCAGCCAAGTCTGTAGCGTGCGGGGGCCAGAGACCCAGTACTTC
TRBD1 | - | TRBJ2-7 | TRBV20-1 | CSASRTGGINEQYF | TGCAGTGCTAGTCGCACAGGGGGCATAAACGAGCAGTACTTC
TRBD1 | - | TRBJ1-1 | TRBV15 | CATSITGQMNTEAFF | TGTGCCACCAGCATAACGGGACAGATGAACACTGAAGCCTTCTTT
TRBD1 | - | TRBJ2-1 | TRBV29-1 | CSGGDRNNEQFF | TGCAGCGGGGGGGACAGGAACAATGAGCAGTTCTTC
- | - | TRBJ1-1 | TRBV7-3 | CASSFTGGNTEAFF | TGTGCCAGCAGCTTTACCGGGGGGAACACTGAAGCTTTCTTT
- | - | TRBJ2-5 | TRBV7-9 | CASSPSWGQGIVTQYF | TGTGCCAGCAGTCCGTCTTGGGGTCAGGGGATAGTGACCCAGTACTTC
TRBD1 | - | TRBJ2-5 | TRBV5-8 | CASRPTGSETQYF | TGTGCCAGCAGACCGACAGGGTCGGAGACCCAGTACTTC
- | - | TRBJ2-3 | TRBV9 | CASSVAGLGSNTDTQYF | TGTGCCAGCAGCGTAGCTGGTCTCGGGAGTAACACAGATACGCAGTATTTT
TRBD2 | - | TRBJ2-1 | TRBV9 | CASSVTSGTSYNEQFF | TGTGCCAGCAGCGTCACTAGCGGAACCTCCTACAATGAGCAGTTCTTC
- | few | TRBJ1-5 | TRBV7-2 | CASRLQGPSNQPQHF | TGTGCCAGCAGGCTACAGGGACCTAGCAATCAGCCCCAGCATTTT
- | once | TRBJ2-2 | TRBV13 | CASSFPGSQNTGELFF | TGTGCCAGCAGCTTTCCGGGGTCCCAGAACACCGGGGAGCTGTTTTTT
- | - | TRBJ2-1 | TRBV19 | CASSIRPSSYNEQFF | TGTGCCAGTAGTATCCGACCTAGCTCCTACAATGAGCAGTTCTTC
- | once | TRBJ2-7 | TRBV6-5 | CASRGTTNYEQYF | TGTGCCAGCAGGGGGACAACGAACTACGAGCAGTACTTC
- | - | TRBJ1-5 | TRBV15 | CATSRVQDSNFNQPQHF | TGTGCCACCAGCAGAGTACAGGACAGTAATTTTAATCAGCCCCAGCATTTT